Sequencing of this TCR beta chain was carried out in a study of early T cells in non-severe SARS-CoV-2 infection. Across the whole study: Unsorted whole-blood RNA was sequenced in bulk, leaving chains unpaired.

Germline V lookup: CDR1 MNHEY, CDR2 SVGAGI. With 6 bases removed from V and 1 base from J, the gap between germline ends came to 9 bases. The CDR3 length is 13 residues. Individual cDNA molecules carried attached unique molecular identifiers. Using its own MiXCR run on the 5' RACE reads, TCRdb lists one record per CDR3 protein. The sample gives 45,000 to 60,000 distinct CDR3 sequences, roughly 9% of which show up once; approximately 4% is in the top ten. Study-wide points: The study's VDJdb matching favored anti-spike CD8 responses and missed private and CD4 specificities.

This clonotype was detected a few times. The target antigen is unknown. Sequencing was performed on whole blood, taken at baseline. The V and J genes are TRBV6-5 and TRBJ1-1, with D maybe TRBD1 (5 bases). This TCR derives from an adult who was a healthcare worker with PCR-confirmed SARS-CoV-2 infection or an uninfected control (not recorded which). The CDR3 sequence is CASSGARNTEAFF. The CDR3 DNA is TGTGCCAGCAGCGGGGCCCGGAACACTGAAGCTTTCTTT.